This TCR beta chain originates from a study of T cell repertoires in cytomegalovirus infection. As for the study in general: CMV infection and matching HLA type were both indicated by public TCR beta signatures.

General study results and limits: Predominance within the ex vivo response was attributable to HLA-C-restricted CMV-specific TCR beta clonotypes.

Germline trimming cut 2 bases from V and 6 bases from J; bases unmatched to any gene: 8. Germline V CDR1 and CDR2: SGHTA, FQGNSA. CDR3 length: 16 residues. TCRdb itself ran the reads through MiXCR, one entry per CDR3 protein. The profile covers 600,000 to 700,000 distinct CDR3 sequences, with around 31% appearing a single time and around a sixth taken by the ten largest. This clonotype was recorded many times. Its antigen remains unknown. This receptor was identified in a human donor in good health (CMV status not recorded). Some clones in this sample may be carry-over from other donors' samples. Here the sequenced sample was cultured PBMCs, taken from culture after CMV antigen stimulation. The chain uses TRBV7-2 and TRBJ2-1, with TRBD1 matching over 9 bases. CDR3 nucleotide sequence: TGTGCCAGCAGCTTACTGGGGACAGGGATAATCAATGAGCAGTTCTTC. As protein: CASSLLGTGIINEQFF.